This T cell receptor (beta chain) was captured by sequencing in a study of CD8 T cells in Susac syndrome. Sequencing targeted TCR beta in blood CD8+ and CD4+ T cells. CDR3 length: 13 amino acids. V lost 7 bases and J lost 7, with 17 bases in between. With random hexamers, reverse transcription was performed on about 0.5 to 1 ug of RNA. Via MiXCR, TCRdb re-called the immunoSEQ multiplex PCR reads, giving one row per CDR3 protein. The sample holds over 65,000 distinct CDR3 sequences, under 95% seen once. This clonotype was sampled from a human donor with Susac syndrome. The sample was CD4+ T cells from PBMCs. The V call is TRBV12-3 or TRBV12-4, the J call TRBJ2-7, with D possibly TRBD1 on 6 matching bases. CDR3 loop: CASNSRGLREQYF. The DNA of the CDR3 is TGTGCCAGCAACAGCAGGGGTCTGCGGGAGCAGTACTTC.